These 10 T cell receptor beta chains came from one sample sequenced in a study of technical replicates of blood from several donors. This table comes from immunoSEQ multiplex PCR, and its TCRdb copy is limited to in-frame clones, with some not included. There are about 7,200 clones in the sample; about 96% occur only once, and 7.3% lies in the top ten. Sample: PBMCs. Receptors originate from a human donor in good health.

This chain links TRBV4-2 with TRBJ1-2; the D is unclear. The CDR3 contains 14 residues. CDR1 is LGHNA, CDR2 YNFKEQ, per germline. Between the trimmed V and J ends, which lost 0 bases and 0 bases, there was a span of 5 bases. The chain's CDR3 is CASSQEGANYGYTF. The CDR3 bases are TGTGCCAGCAGCCAAGAGGGAGCTAACTATGGCTACACCTTC.

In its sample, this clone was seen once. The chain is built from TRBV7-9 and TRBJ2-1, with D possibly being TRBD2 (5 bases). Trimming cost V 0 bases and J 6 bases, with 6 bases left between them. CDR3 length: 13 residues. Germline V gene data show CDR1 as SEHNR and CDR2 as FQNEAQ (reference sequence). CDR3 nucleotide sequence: TGTGCCAGCAGCTTAGCCGGGGTCAATGAGCAGTTCTTC. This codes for CASSLAGVNEQFF.

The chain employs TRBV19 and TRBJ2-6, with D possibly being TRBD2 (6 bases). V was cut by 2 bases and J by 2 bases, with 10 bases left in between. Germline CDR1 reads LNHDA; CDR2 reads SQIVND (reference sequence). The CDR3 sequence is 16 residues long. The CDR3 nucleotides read TGTGCCAGTAGTATAAGGAGGGAACCTGGGGCCAACGTCCTGACTTTC. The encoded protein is CASSIRREPGANVLTF. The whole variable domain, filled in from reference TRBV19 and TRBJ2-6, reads DGGITQSPKYLFRKEGQNVTLSCEQNLNHDAMYWYRQDPGQGLRLIYYSQIVNDFQKGDIAEGYSVSREKKESFPLTVTSAQKNPTAFYLCASSIRREPGANVLTFGAGSRLTVL.

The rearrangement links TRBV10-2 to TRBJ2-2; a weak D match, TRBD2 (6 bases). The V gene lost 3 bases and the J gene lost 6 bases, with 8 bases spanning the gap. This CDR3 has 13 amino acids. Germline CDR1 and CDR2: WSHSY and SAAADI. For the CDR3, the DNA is TGCGCCAGCAGTGATACGGGGGCCGGGGAGCTGTTTTTT. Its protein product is CASSDTGAGELFF.

CDR3 coding DNA: TGTGCCAGCTCACCACCGTGGCAGGGGAACGAAAAACTGTTTTTT. Amino acids: CASSPPWQGNEKLFF. The chain recombines TRBV18 with TRBJ1-4, with D perhaps TRBD1 (6 bases). Germline lookup yields CDR1 KGHSH and CDR2 LQKENI. CDR3 length equals 15 residues. The V end lost 0 bases, the J end lost 8 bases, and 13 bases lay between the germline ends.

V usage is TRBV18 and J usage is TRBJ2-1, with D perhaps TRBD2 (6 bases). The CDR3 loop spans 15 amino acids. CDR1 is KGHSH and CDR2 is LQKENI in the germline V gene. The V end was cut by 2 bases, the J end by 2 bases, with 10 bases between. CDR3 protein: CASSPGGEPYNEQFF. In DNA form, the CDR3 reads TGTGCCAGCTCACCAGGAGGGGAGCCCTACAATGAGCAGTTCTTC.

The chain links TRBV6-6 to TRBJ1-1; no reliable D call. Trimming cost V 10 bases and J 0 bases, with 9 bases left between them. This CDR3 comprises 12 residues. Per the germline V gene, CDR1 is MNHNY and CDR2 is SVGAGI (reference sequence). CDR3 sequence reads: CATSDMNTEAFF. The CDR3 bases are TGTGCCACCTCAGATATGAACACTGAAGCTTTCTTT.

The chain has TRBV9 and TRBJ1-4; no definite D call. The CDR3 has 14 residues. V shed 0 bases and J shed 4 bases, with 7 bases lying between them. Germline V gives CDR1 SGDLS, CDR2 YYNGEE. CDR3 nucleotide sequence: TGTGCCAGCAGCGTAGATCTCCTTAATGAAAAACTGTTTTTT. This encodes CASSVDLLNEKLFF. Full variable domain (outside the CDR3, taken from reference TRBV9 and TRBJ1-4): DSGVTQTPKHLITATGQRVTLRCSPRSGDLSVYWYQQSLDQGLQFLIQYYNGEERAKGNILERFSAQQFPDLHSELNLSSLELGDSALYFCASSVDLLNEKLFFGSGTQLSVL.

CDR3 sequence reads: CASSLVQRENTGELFF. CDR3 DNA sequence: TGTGCCAGCAGCTTAGTTCAGCGGGAGAACACCGGGGAGCTGTTTTTT. The rearrangement joins TRBV7-9 to TRBJ2-2; 7 bases match TRBD2. Germline loops: CDR1 SEHNR, CDR2 FQNEAQ (reference sequence). The CDR3 sequence is 16 residues long. V lost 1 base and J lost 1; bases outside the gene matches: 3.

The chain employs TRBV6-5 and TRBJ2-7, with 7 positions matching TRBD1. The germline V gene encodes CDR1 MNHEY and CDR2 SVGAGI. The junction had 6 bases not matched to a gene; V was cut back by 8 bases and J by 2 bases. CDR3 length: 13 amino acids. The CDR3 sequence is CASLLGTAYEQYF. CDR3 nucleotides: TGTGCCAGCCTTCTCGGGACAGCCTACGAGCAGTACTTC.